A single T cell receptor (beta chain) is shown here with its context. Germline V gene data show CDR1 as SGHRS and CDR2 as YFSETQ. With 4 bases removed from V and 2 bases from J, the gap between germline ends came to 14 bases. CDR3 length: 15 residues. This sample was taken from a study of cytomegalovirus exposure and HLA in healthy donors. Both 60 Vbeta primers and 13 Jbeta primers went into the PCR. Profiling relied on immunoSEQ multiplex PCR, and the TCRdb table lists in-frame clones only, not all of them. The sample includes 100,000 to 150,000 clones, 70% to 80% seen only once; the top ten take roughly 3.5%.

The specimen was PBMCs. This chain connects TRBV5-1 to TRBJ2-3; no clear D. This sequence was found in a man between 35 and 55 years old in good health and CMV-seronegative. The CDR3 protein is CASSLGGTTTDTQYF. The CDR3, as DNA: TGCGCCAGCAGCCTGGGCGGCACCACCACAGATACGCAGTATTTT.